The present T cell receptor (beta chain) was sequenced within a study of regulatory T cells in long-lasting Graves disease. The TCR beta library used iRepertoire HTBI primers with Arm-PCR amplification of CDR3. TCRdb fed the multiplex PCR reads into MiXCR, producing one record per CDR3 protein. The sample records a few hundred thousand distinct CDR3 sequences, around 15% being singletons. Time point denoted: newly diagnosed GD, antithyroid drugs for less than 3 months. PBMCs were the source of the RNA used for TCR sequencing. This clonotype has at least ten counts. Its antigen is as yet unknown. The study, taken as a whole, reports: In persistent patients, shared public clonotypes (under 3,000) outnumbered those in new patients (966). Owing to a sample size that was small, accuracy may have been reduced.

The CDR3 is 15 residues long. Germline V gene sequence: CDR1 SGHDT, CDR2 YYEEEE. V lost 4 bases and J lost 6; bases outside the gene matches: 11. These data also featured in a second study, about T cells in Graves' hyperthyroidism and ophthalmopathy. From that second work: The HTBI primer set served for first-round RT-PCR of the TCR CDR3.

The source material was peripheral blood mononuclear cells (PBMCs), sampled at new diagnosis, from a patient treated with antithyroid drugs. The V and J genes are TRBV5-6 and TRBJ2-3; 7 nucleotides line up with TRBD1. The receptor was isolated from a woman under 30 with Graves disease. CDR3 DNA: TGTGCCAGCAGCAAGACAGGGTTGGGGACCGATACGCAGTATTTT. Protein: CASSKTGLGTDTQYF. Supplemented by reference TRBV5-6 and TRBJ2-3, the full variable domain reads DAGVTQSPTHLIKTRGQQVTLRCSPKSGHDTVSWYQQALGQGPQFIFQYYEEEERQRGNFPDRFSGHQFPNYSSELNVNALLLGDSALYLCASSKTGLGTDTQYFGPGTRLTVL.